What follows describes a single T cell receptor beta chain. No antigen is known for it. The sample is drawn from a study of Ad26.COV2.S vaccination and SARS-CoV-2 variants. Study-level findings and limits: Placebo recipients showed lower spike-specific TCR breadth than vaccinees. It was found that vaccine and placebo recipients had similar non-spike TCR breadth.

Repertoires were generated with immunoSEQ multiplex PCR, while TCRdb's copy carries only in-frame clones and drops some. The profile shows just over 350,000 clones, approximately 90% of them singletons. CDR1 MNHNS and CDR2 SASEGT come from the germline V gene. Deletions cut 2 bases from V and 7 bases from J, with 9 bases between. The CDR3 runs 13 residues. This clonotype was obtained from a human donor who had recovered from COVID-19. The chain is built from TRBV6-1 and TRBJ1-3; D gene unclear. This specimen consisted of peripheral blood, obtained after recovery from COVID-19. CDR3 region: CASSERGLNTIYF. The CDR3, as DNA: TGTGCCAGCAGTGAACGGGGTCTTAACACCATATATTTT.